Each of the 19 T cell receptor beta chains below was sequenced from the same sample in a study of cytomegalovirus exposure and HLA in healthy donors. Primers for the PCR totalled 60 Vbeta and 13 Jbeta. Clones were sequenced by immunoSEQ multiplex PCR, and TCRdb holds only the in-frame ones, with some missing. The sample carries 65,000 to 70,000 clones, 80% to 90% recorded once. The sample comprised PBMCs. These receptors were obtained from a young woman in good health and CMV-seropositive.

V and J are TRBV28 and TRBJ1-2, with 8 bases that match TRBD1. The CDR3 spans 12 residues. From germline, CDR1 is MDHEN and CDR2 SYDVKM. J was trimmed by 6 bases and V by 5 bases; bases with no gene match: 2. The CDR3 sequence: CASSGQGNGYTF. The CDR3 nucleotides are TGTGCCAGCAGTGGACAGGGAAATGGCTACACCTTC.

The rearrangement joins TRBV10-1 to TRBJ1-6, with 8 nucleotides matching TRBD1. Looked up from germline, CDR1 is WNHNN and CDR2 is SYGVQD (reference sequence). V lost 4 bases and J lost 8; bases outside the gene matches: 7. The CDR3 totals 15 residues. The CDR3 DNA reads as TGCGCCAGCAGTGCGGCCAGGGGGCTTGATTCACCCCTCCACTTT. Its protein product is CASSAARGLDSPLHF.

This clone appeared a single time. The DNA for the CDR3 is TGTGCCAGCAGCCCACCCCAAGGGGCTGGAAACACCATATATTTT. This sequence encodes CASSPPQGAGNTIYF. The gene calls are TRBV7-9 and TRBJ1-3; a weak D match, TRBD1 (5 bases). V lost 5 bases and J 2 bases, leaving 13 bases between the germline ends. Germline V gives CDR1 SEHNR, CDR2 FQNEAQ (reference sequence). The CDR3 totals 15 residues.

J is TRBJ2-2 and V is TRBV5-1; tentatively, D is TRBD1 (5 bases). Trimming left V 0 bases short and J 2 bases short, with 17 bases between. The CDR3 is 18 residues long. CDR1 is SGHRS, CDR2 YFSETQ, per germline. In DNA, the CDR3 is TGCGCCAGCAGCTTGGGGGCCAGACAGCTCTATAACACCGGGGAGCTGTTTTTT. It is translated as CASSLGARQLYNTGELFF.

The V call is TRBV5-1, the J call TRBJ1-1; 7 bases fit TRBD1. The CDR3 is made up of 14 amino acids. The trim removed 2 bases at V and 2 bases at J, leaving 3 bases unmatched. Germline CDR1 SGHRS, CDR2 YFSETQ. The chain's CDR3 is CASSFRGPNTEAFF. The CDR3 bases are TGCGCCAGCAGCTTTAGGGGGCCTAACACTGAAGCTTTCTTT.

The J gene is TRBJ1-1, the V gene TRBV9; no firm D call. Trimming stripped 4 bases from V and 0 bases from J, with 13 bases between. CDR3 length: 15 amino acids. Germline V gene data show CDR1 as SGDLS and CDR2 as YYNGEE. The CDR3 sequence: CASSPTSGLNTEAFF. CDR3 in DNA: TGTGCCAGCAGCCCCACGAGCGGACTGAACACTGAAGCTTTCTTT.

This clone was seen only once. The V and J genes are TRBV19 and TRBJ1-1; D gene unclear. This CDR3 is built from 16 residues. V was clipped by 6 bases and J by 1 base, with 18 bases between them. Germline V gene data show CDR1 as LNHDA and CDR2 as SQIVND (reference sequence). CDR3 loop: CASRPLTTTENTEAFF. In DNA, the CDR3 is TGTGCCAGTAGACCCCTAACTACCACTGAGAACACTGAAGCTTTCTTT. The full variable domain, its missing parts supplied by reference TRBV19 and TRBJ1-1, is DGGITQSPKYLFRKEGQNVTLSCEQNLNHDAMYWYRQDPGQGLRLIYYSQIVNDFQKGDIAEGYSVSREKKESFPLTVTSAQKNPTAFYLCASRPLTTTENTEAFFGQGTRLTVV.

Here the CDR3 DNA reads TGTGCCAGCTCACTACAGCAACAGGGTAGCACAGATACGCAGTATTTT. It translates to CASSLQQQGSTDTQYF. The chain has TRBV18 and TRBJ2-3; a weak D match, TRBD1 (6 bases). Germline CDR1 KGHSH, CDR2 LQKENI. Between the trimmed V and J ends, which lost 4 bases and 0 bases, there was a span of 14 bases. The CDR3 covers 16 residues.

The chain has TRBV29-1 and TRBJ2-7; 7 positions match TRBD2. Germline loops: CDR1 SQVTM, CDR2 ANQGSEA. The CDR3 extends over 15 amino acids. V was clipped by 0 bases and J by 0 bases; unmatched bases: 5. CDR3 nucleotides: TGCAGCGTTGAAGATCCCGGGGGGAGCTCCTACGAGCAGTACTTC. This codes for CSVEDPGGSSYEQYF.

The chain is built from TRBV27 and TRBJ2-3; 8 bases match TRBD1. CDR1 MNHEY and CDR2 SMNVEV come from the germline V gene (reference sequence). V gave up 4 bases and J gave up 3 bases; unmatched junction bases: 9. The CDR3 length is 16 residues. The CDR3 spells CASSSPRGQRTDTQYF. Written as DNA, the CDR3 is TGTGCCAGCAGTTCACCCAGGGGGCAAAGGACAGATACGCAGTATTTT.

V usage is TRBV11-2 and J usage is TRBJ2-2; 9 bases are shared with TRBD2. V was pared by 5 bases and J by 6 bases, with 10 bases of the junction left unmatched. The CDR3 sequence is 16 residues long. The germline CDR1 and CDR2 sequences are SGHAT and FQNNGV. The CDR3 sequence is CASSPLGAGGAGELFF. CDR3 coding DNA: TGTGCCAGCAGCCCCCTGGGGGCGGGAGGGGCCGGGGAGCTGTTTTTT. Full variable domain (outside the CDR3, taken from reference TRBV11-2 and TRBJ2-2): EAGVAQSPRYKIIEKRQSVAFWCNPISGHATLYWYQQILGQGPKLLIQFQNNGVVDDSQLPKDRFSAERLKGVDSTLKIQPAKLEDSAVYLCASSPLGAGGAGELFFGEGSRLTVL.

This clone was recorded a few times. The chain couples TRBV28 to TRBJ2-2; D gene ambiguous. The CDR3 consists of 16 residues. Germline V gives CDR1 MDHEN, CDR2 SYDVKM. V lost 1 base to trimming and J lost 2 bases, with 11 bases between them. CDR3 in DNA: TGTGCCAGCAGTTTATTCAGGTCCCGAAACACCGGGGAGCTGTTTTTT. Residues: CASSLFRSRNTGELFF.

The genes are TRBV14 and TRBJ2-1; TRBD1 matches at 8 bases. The CDR3 runs to 13 residues. V gave up 4 bases and J gave up 7 bases; unmatched junction bases: 3. The germline V gene encodes CDR1 SGHDN and CDR2 FVKESK. The CDR3 nucleotides are TGTGCCAGCAGCCTCACAGGGGGAAATGAGCAGTTCTTC. Translating gives CASSLTGGNEQFF.

This chain joins TRBV20-1 and TRBJ2-1; D is undetermined. Looked up from germline, CDR1 is DFQATT and CDR2 is SNEGSKA (reference sequence). CDR3 length: 11 amino acids. Trimming removed 8 bases at V and 3 bases at J, with 8 bases between. CDR3 nucleotides: TGCAGTCAGGTTCACTACAATGAGCAGTTCTTC. Its protein product is CSQVHYNEQFF.

The chain employs TRBV14 and TRBJ1-5, with D unresolved. Trimming stripped 4 bases from V and 5 bases from J, with 9 bases between. The CDR3 contains 13 residues. Germline V gene data show CDR1 as SGHDN and CDR2 as FVKESK. CDR3 sequence: CASSPQADQPQHF. CDR3 DNA: TGTGCCAGCAGCCCTCAAGCGGATCAGCCCCAGCATTTT.

This clone was found a few times. The V gene is TRBV2, the J gene TRBJ1-2; 7 bases match TRBD1. The CDR3 consists of 18 residues. The germline CDR1 and CDR2 sequences are SNHLY and FYNNEI. The V gene end was trimmed by 2 bases and the J gene end by 7 bases; junction bases not matched to a gene: 19. Written as DNA, the CDR3 is TGTGCCAGCAGTGAAAGAATGGGAACAACAGGGGAATTCGGTGGCTACACCTTC. Its protein is CASSERMGTTGEFGGYTF.

This clone was counted once. The chain combines TRBV5-1 with TRBJ1-2; tentatively, D is TRBD1 (6 bases). CDR3 length equals 16 residues. The germline gives CDR1 SGHRS, CDR2 YFSETQ. Trimming left V 1 base short and J 6 bases short, with 19 bases between. The CDR3 region is CASSLSRQEKLNGYTF. CDR3 bases: TGCGCCAGCAGCTTGTCCCGACAGGAGAAATTAAATGGCTACACCTTC.

The table lists this clone with a count of one. The chain is built from TRBV19 and TRBJ2-1; 7 nucleotides align to TRBD1. The ends lost 7 bases at V and 6 bases at J; junction bases unmatched: 21. From germline, CDR1 is LNHDA and CDR2 SQIVND (reference sequence). This CDR3 region has 18 residues. CDR3 sequence reads: CASTNPGQVRNLGNEQFF. The CDR3 DNA reads as TGTGCCAGTACTAATCCAGGACAGGTTAGGAATCTTGGCAATGAGCAGTTCTTC. Full variable domain (missing parts from reference TRBV19 and TRBJ2-1): DGGITQSPKYLFRKEGQNVTLSCEQNLNHDAMYWYRQDPGQGLRLIYYSQIVNDFQKGDIAEGYSVSREKKESFPLTVTSAQKNPTAFYLCASTNPGQVRNLGNEQFFGPGTRLTVL.

This chain joins TRBV5-4 and TRBJ2-7; TRBD2 matches 10 bases. The CDR3 consists of 14 residues. Germline V gives CDR1 SGHNT, CDR2 YYREEE (reference sequence). The junction had 4 bases not matched to a gene; V was cut back by 4 bases and J by 3 bases. CDR3 residues: CASSRQREGYEQYF. As DNA, the CDR3 is TGTGCCAGCAGCCGTCAGCGGGAGGGCTACGAGCAGTACTTC.